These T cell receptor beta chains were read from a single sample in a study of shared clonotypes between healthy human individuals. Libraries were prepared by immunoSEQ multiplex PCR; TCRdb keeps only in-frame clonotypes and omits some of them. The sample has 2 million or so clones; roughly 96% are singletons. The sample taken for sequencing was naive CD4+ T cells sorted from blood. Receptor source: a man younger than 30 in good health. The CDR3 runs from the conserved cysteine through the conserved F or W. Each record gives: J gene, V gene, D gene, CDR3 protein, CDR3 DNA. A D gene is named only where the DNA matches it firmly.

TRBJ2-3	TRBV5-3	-	CARSLGDNKPLSTDTQYF	TGTGCCAGAAGCTTGGGTGACAACAAACCGCTTAGCACAGATACGCAGTATTTT
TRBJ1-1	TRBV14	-	CASSQEAGMNTEAFF	TGTGCCAGCAGCCAGGAAGCGGGAATGAACACTGAAGCTTTCTTT
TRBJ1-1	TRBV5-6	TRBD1	CASTRDRGWTEAFF	TGTGCCAGCACCCGGGACAGGGGTTGGACTGAAGCTTTCTTT
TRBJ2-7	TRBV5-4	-	CASSPARRAGEQYF	TGTGCCAGCAGCCCAGCCAGGAGGGCCGGAGAGCAGTACTTC
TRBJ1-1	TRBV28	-	CASSASDWGGRRTEAFF	TGTGCCAGCAGTGCCTCGGATTGGGGGGGGCGACGCACTGAAGCTTTCTTT
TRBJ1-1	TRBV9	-	CASSVADFLTEAFF	TGTGCCAGCAGCGTAGCAGACTTCTTGACTGAAGCTTTCTTT
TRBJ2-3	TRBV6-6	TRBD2	CASSYQTSGATDTQYF	TGTGCCAGCAGTTACCAGACTAGCGGAGCTACAGATACGCAGTATTTT
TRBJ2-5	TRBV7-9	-	CASSLGTNQETQYF	TGTGCCAGCAGCTTAGGTACCAACCAAGAGACCCAGTACTTC
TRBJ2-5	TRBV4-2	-	CASSQNTRNQETQYF	TGTGCCAGCAGCCAAAACACCCGGAACCAAGAGACCCAGTACTTC
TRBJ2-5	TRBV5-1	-	CASSQGLQETQYF	TGCGCCAGCAGCCAGGGCCTCCAAGAGACCCAGTACTTC
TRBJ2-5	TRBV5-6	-	CASSLGTEYQETQYF	TGTGCCAGCAGCTTGGGTACGGAATATCAAGAGACCCAGTACTTC
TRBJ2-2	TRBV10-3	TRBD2	CAITSGRNLETGELFF	TGTGCCATTACTAGCGGGAGGAATTTAGAAACCGGGGAGCTGTTTTTT
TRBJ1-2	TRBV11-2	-	CASSLDLGTRGYTF	TGTGCCAGCAGCTTAGATTTGGGGACTAGGGGCTACACCTTC
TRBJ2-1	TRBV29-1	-	CSVEDNRPQFF	TGCAGCGTTGAAGATAACCGCCCCCAGTTCTTC
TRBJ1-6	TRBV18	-	CASSPPIPVGNSPLHF	TGTGCCAGCTCACCACCGATCCCGGTGGGTAATTCACCCCTCCACTTT
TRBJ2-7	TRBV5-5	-	CASSLDRGGRGRNEQYF	TGTGCCAGCAGCTTGGATCGGGGTGGTAGGGGTCGCAACGAGCAGTACTTC
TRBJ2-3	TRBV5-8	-	CASSLTGASSDTQYF	TGTGCCAGCAGCCTGACGGGGGCATCGTCAGATACGCAGTATTTT
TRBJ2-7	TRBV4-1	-	CASSQVSNEQYF	TGCGCCAGCAGCCAGGTGTCCAACGAGCAGTACTTC
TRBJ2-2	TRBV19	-	CASGRGQWTGELFF	TGTGCCAGTGGCCGGGGTCAATGGACCGGGGAGCTGTTTTTT
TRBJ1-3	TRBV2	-	CASSELGPASGNTIYF	TGTGCCAGCAGTGAACTGGGGCCAGCCTCTGGAAACACCATATATTTT